This TCR beta chain was captured by sequencing in a study of blood T cell repertoires in COVID-19. About the study: Both acute and convalescent COVID-19 samples were obtained from the United States, Italy and Spain. Sources were T cells, B-cell-depleted T cells, or PBMCs; the material itself was cDNA or gDNA.

Concerning this clone itself: The junction differs from germline at one of its ends, possibly a read error.

Germline V gives CDR1 MNHEY, CDR2 SVGAGI. The CDR3 totals 12 residues. Authors' processing steps: Nucleated cell number was recorded as an estimate derived from reference gene primer amplification. Libraries were prepared by immunoSEQ multiplex PCR; TCRdb keeps only in-frame clonotypes and omits some of them. From that table come the V and J calls and clone size; the DNA was used to work out D and trimming. The profile shows some 75,000 clones, around nine tenths of them singletons. The chain employs TRBV6-5 and TRBJ1-2; 12 bases agree with TRBD1. This sequence was found in a human donor in a cohort sampled during active COVID-19. Sequenced input: peripheral blood. The CDR3 here is CASSPGQGAKLF. DNA of the CDR3: TGTGCCAGCAGTCCGGGACAGGGGGCAAAGCTCTTC.